Below, 6 T cell receptor beta chains from the same sample are listed, as sequenced in a study of OX40 agonist ivuxolimab in advanced cancers. Repertoires were generated with immunoSEQ multiplex PCR, while TCRdb's copy carries only in-frame clones and drops some. The table has tens of thousands of clones, more than 80% seen once. Sequenced material: CD4+ or CD8+ T cells sorted from blood, taken in a trial of the OX40 agonist ivuxolimab. The receptors come from an adult with an advanced solid tumor such as melanoma, head and neck, liver or kidney cancer.

The genes are TRBV30 and TRBJ1-3, with D hard to call. V lost 4 bases to trimming and J lost 0 bases, with 7 bases between them. The CDR3 extends over 13 amino acids. CDR1 and CDR2 from the germline V gene are GTSNPN and SVGIG (reference sequence). The CDR3 DNA reads as TGTGCCTGGAAACAGTACTCTGGAAACACCATATATTTT. Its translation is CAWKQYSGNTIYF. Supplemented by reference TRBV30 and TRBJ1-3, the full variable domain reads SQTIHQWPATLVQPVGSPLSLECTVEGTSNPNLYWYRQAAGRGLQLLFYSVGIGQISSEVPQNLSASRPQDRQFILSSKKLLLSDSGFYLCAWKQYSGNTIYFGEGSWLTVV.

The chain employs TRBV30 and TRBJ1-1, with D uncertain. The CDR3 contains 13 residues. Trimming took off 3 bases at V and 2 bases at J, with 10 bases between the two ends. The germline CDR1 and CDR2 sequences are GTSNPN and SVGIG (reference sequence). The DNA for the CDR3 is TGTGCCTGGAGGAGGCAGGCTAACACTGAAGCTTTCTTT. Its protein product is CAWRRQANTEAFF.

The V gene is TRBV19, the J gene TRBJ2-1, with D possibly being TRBD1 or TRBD2 (5 bases each). Trimming took 6 bases from V and 4 from J, leaving 13 bases between them. Germline CDR1 LNHDA, CDR2 SQIVND (reference sequence). The CDR3 has 14 amino acids. The CDR3 loop is CASSLTGLYNEQFF. DNA of the CDR3: TGTGCCAGTAGCCTCACGGGGCTTTACAATGAGCAGTTCTTC.

This clone is medium-sized within its sample. This rearrangement joins TRBV5-1 to TRBJ1-1; 7 nucleotides match TRBD1. The CDR3 runs to 14 residues. The V segment lost 4 bases and the J segment 8 bases; nucleotides outside the gene matches: 11. The germline gives CDR1 SGHRS, CDR2 YFSETQ. CDR3 loop: CASSPDRVMREAFF. As DNA, the CDR3 is TGCGCCAGCAGCCCCGACAGGGTCATGAGGGAAGCTTTCTTT.

This chain links TRBV6-4 with TRBJ1-1; D might be TRBD1 (5 bases). There are 15 residues in the CDR3. Germline V gene data show CDR1 as MRHNA and CDR2 as SNTAGT. With 5 bases removed from V and 6 bases from J, the gap between germline ends came to 19 bases. CDR3 region: CASSYRQSTNPEAFF. CDR3 bases: TGTGCCAGCAGTTACCGACAGAGTACTAACCCTGAAGCTTTCTTT.

This chain links TRBV2 with TRBJ2-3, with TRBD2 matching 7 bases. Germline values: CDR1 SNHLY, CDR2 FYNNEI. Losses at the gene ends were 8 bases for V and 3 bases for J; bases not matched to a gene: 8. The CDR3 is 14 amino acids. The CDR3 bases are TGTGCCAGCTCTTTGGGGGGGTCAACAGATACGCAGTATTTT. Its translation is CASSLGGSTDTQYF.